Below are 24 T cell receptor beta chains sequenced from a single sample in a study of T cell responses to AZD1222 COVID-19 vaccine. The table came from immunoSEQ multiplex PCR; TCRdb's copy has only in-frame clones and leaves some out. The sample yields about 120,000 clones, approximately 90% seen once. Sequenced here: peripheral blood, sampled on day 0 of AZD1222 vaccination. These receptor sequences come from an adult in good health.

CDR3 nucleotides: TGTGCCAGCAGCTTACTAGCGCCGAGCACAGATACGCAGTATTTT. The encoded protein is CASSLLAPSTDTQYF. This chain connects TRBV9 to TRBJ2-3; 7 nucleotides agree with TRBD2. Trimming took 4 bases from V and 0 from J; bases not matched to a gene: 5. CDR3 size: 15 residues. Germline lookup yields CDR1 SGDLS and CDR2 YYNGEE.

The chain joins TRBV30 to TRBJ1-3; D is possibly TRBD1 (6 bases). V was trimmed by 2 bases and J by 8 bases, leaving 13 bases between them. The CDR3 is made up of 13 amino acids. Germline-derived CDR1 and CDR2 are GTSNPN and SVGIG (reference sequence). CDR3 residues: CAWSSGAADTIYF. CDR3 DNA: TGTGCCTGGAGTTCAGGGGCGGCGGACACCATATATTTT.

The genes are TRBV6-5 and TRBJ2-7; unclear D gene. The CDR3 is 14 amino acids. CDR1 MNHEY and CDR2 SVGAGI come from the germline V gene. V lost 2 bases to trimming and J lost 2 bases, with 10 bases between them. CDR3 in DNA: TGTGCCAGCAGTTACCCAGGACGGGCCTACGAGCAGTACTTC. The encoded protein is CASSYPGRAYEQYF.

The chain has TRBV5-5 and TRBJ2-7; a weak D match, TRBD2 (5 bases). Germline V gene data show CDR1 as SGHKS and CDR2 as YYEKEE (reference sequence). This CDR3 contains 14 residues. V was cut by 2 bases and J by 2 bases, with 11 bases left in between. DNA for the CDR3: TGTGCCAGCAGCTTTGCGAGGGTACCCTACGAGCAGTACTTC. It yields the protein CASSFARVPYEQYF.

The rearrangement links TRBV12-3 or TRBV12-4 to TRBJ1-1; 9 bases align to TRBD1. Unmatched junction bases numbered 4, after V lost 8 bases and J lost 3 bases. The CDR3 is 13 residues long. The CDR3 spells CASSHRGHTEAFF. Written as DNA, the CDR3 is TGTGCCAGCTCCCACAGGGGGCACACTGAAGCTTTCTTT.

V gene TRBV5-4 combines with J gene TRBJ1-6, with D maybe TRBD1 (6 bases). The germline V gene encodes CDR1 SGHNT and CDR2 YYREEE (reference sequence). The CDR3 is 14 residues long. Trimming removed 1 base from V and 10 bases from J, with 12 bases in between. This CDR3 is CASSLTGSGSPLHF. The CDR3 nucleotides read TGTGCCAGCAGCTTGACAGGGTCAGGGTCACCCCTCCACTTT.

V is TRBV12-5 and J is TRBJ2-2, with D perhaps matching TRBD1 (5 bases). The CDR3 loop spans 14 amino acids. V shed 1 base and J shed 5 bases, with 8 bases lying between them. Germline V CDR1 and CDR2: LGHNT, FRNRAP. The CDR3 loop is CASGLAGRTGELFF. The CDR3 bases are TGTGCTAGTGGTTTGGCAGGGCGGACCGGGGAGCTGTTTTTT.

CDR3 bases: TGTGCCACCAGTGACCGGAATACCAATGAGCAGTTCTTC. Protein sequence: CATSDRNTNEQFF. V gene TRBV24-1 combines with J gene TRBJ2-1; D not certain. V was cut by 4 bases and J by 6 bases, with 9 bases left in between. The CDR3 consists of 13 residues. The germline V gene encodes CDR1 KGHDR and CDR2 SFDVKD.

The V gene is TRBV7-2, the J gene TRBJ1-1; D remains unclear. The CDR3 consists of 15 residues. Germline CDR1 and CDR2: SGHTA and FQGNSA. Trimming removed 5 bases at V and 1 base at J, with 14 bases between. Here the CDR3 reads CASSARAAGNTEAFF. CDR3 nucleotide sequence: TGTGCCAGCAGCGCCCGGGCGGCGGGGAACACTGAAGCTTTCTTT.

This chain links TRBV11-2 with TRBJ1-2, with TRBD1 identical over 8 bases. The CDR3 has 13 residues. Germline V gene lookup returns CDR1 SGHAT and CDR2 FQNNGV. J lost 12 bases, V lost 1 base, and 7 bases had no gene match. CDR3 in amino acids: CASSLVGTGGNTF. The CDR3 DNA sequence: TGTGCCAGCAGCTTAGTCGGGACAGGCGGGAACACCTTC.

The V call is TRBV3-1 (or the pseudogene TRBV3-2), the J call TRBJ1-6; TRBD1 might be the D (5 bases). V was clipped by 3 bases and J by 7 bases, with 7 bases between them. The CDR3 contains 13 residues. Germline lookup yields CDR1 LGHDT and CDR2 YNNKEL (reference sequence). CDR3 amino acids: CASSQGPNSPLHF. CDR3 coding DNA: TGTGCCAGCAGCCAGGGACCGAATTCACCCCTCCACTTT.

V is TRBV7-9 and J is TRBJ2-4, with D perhaps matching TRBD2 (6 bases). The CDR3 is 14 residues long. The V end was cut by 5 bases, the J end by 9 bases, with 17 bases between. The germline gives CDR1 SEHNR, CDR2 FQNEAQ (reference sequence). The CDR3 sequence: CASSLGLASGIQYF. For the CDR3, the DNA is TGTGCCAGCAGCCTGGGGCTAGCGTCCGGCATTCAGTACTTC.

The chain employs TRBV19 and TRBJ2-7; no clear D gene. V lost 4 bases and J lost 6, with 16 bases in between. Germline CDR1 is LNHDA and CDR2 is SQIVND (reference sequence). The CDR3 spans 14 residues. In DNA form, the CDR3 reads TGTGCCAGTAGTACGATTAGGTTCCCCCCCGAGCAGTACTTC. Amino acids: CASSTIRFPPEQYF. The full variable domain, its missing parts supplied by reference TRBV19 and TRBJ2-7, is DGGITQSPKYLFRKEGQNVTLSCEQNLNHDAMYWYRQDPGQGLRLIYYSQIVNDFQKGDIAEGYSVSREKKESFPLTVTSAQKNPTAFYLCASSTIRFPPEQYFGPGTRLTVT.

The chain carries TRBV15 and TRBJ1-4; D is perhaps TRBD1 (5 bases). V was shortened by 0 bases and J by 0 bases, with 11 bases between the two germline ends. CDR3 length: 17 residues. Germline CDR1 and CDR2: LNHNV and YYDKDF (reference sequence). CDR3 in DNA: TGTGCCACCAGCAGAGATGTGGGGACGGCAACTAATGAAAAACTGTTTTTT. The encoded protein is CATSRDVGTATNEKLFF.

This clone appeared once. The rearrangement uses TRBV7-8 and TRBJ1-1; 7 nucleotides align to TRBD1. Germline V gene data show CDR1 as SGHVS and CDR2 as FQNEAQ. With 3 bases clipped from V and 10 bases from J, the junction kept 5 bases outside the gene matches. The CDR3 has 12 residues. The CDR3 coding sequence is TGTGCCAGCAGCTTGAAGGGGGCTGGAGCTTTCTTT. Amino acids: CASSLKGAGAFF.

The chain combines TRBV5-1 with TRBJ1-5, with D perhaps TRBD1 (5 bases). The germline V gene encodes CDR1 SGHRS and CDR2 YFSETQ. V shed 4 bases and J shed 7 bases, with 12 bases lying between them. This CDR3 comprises 13 residues. The CDR3 reads CASSESRGQPQHF. In nucleotides, the CDR3 is TGCGCCAGCAGCGAATCAAGGGGCCAGCCCCAGCATTTT.

This clone is a singleton in its sample. The CDR3 region has the DNA TGTGCCAGCAGCAACGGACAGGGGGCCTATCAGCCCCAGCATTTT. It codes for CASSNGQGAYQPQHF. V is TRBV6-5 and J is TRBJ1-5, with 11 bases that match TRBD1. The germline gives CDR1 MNHEY, CDR2 SVGAGI. J lost 5 bases, V lost 6 bases, and 6 bases had no gene match. The CDR3 covers 15 residues.

V gene TRBV14 combines with J gene TRBJ1-4, with D unresolved. The CDR3 extends over 15 amino acids. Trimming took off 2 bases at V and 3 bases at J, with 10 bases between the two ends. The germline gives CDR1 SGHDN, CDR2 FVKESK. The CDR3 region has the DNA TGTGCCAGCAGCCAACACAGACTGTCTAATGAAAAACTGTTTTTT. Amino acid sequence: CASSQHRLSNEKLFF.

The CDR3 DNA follows: TGTGCCAGCTCCCAAGGACAGGGGTTGACTGAAGCTTTCTTT. The encoded protein is CASSQGQGLTEAFF. This chain joins TRBV18 and TRBJ1-1; 9 bases align to TRBD1. The CDR3 length is 14 residues. The V and J ends lost 6 bases and 5 bases, in that order; junction bases with no gene match: 7. Looked up from germline, CDR1 is KGHSH and CDR2 is LQKENI.

This clone was recorded once. The genes are TRBV24-1 and TRBJ1-4; D uncertain. Between the trimmed V and J ends, which lost 4 bases and 2 bases, there was a span of 13 bases. Germline loops: CDR1 KGHDR, CDR2 SFDVKD. CDR3 length: 16 amino acids. CDR3 DNA: TGTGCCACCAGTGACGGGAGCCTGTCGACTAATGAAAAACTGTTTTTT. It specifies CATSDGSLSTNEKLFF.

The J gene is TRBJ1-2, the V gene TRBV3-1 (or the pseudogene TRBV3-2), with D maybe TRBD1 (6 bases). Germline V gene sequence: CDR1 LGHDT, CDR2 YNNKEL (reference sequence). V lost 4 bases, J lost 4 bases, and 16 bases lay in between. The CDR3 totals 15 residues. The CDR3 here is CASSPTFDRFYGYTF. The CDR3 region has the DNA TGTGCCAGCAGCCCTACCTTCGACAGGTTCTATGGCTACACCTTC.

J is TRBJ1-3 and V is TRBV5-6; no clear D. This CDR3 is built from 14 residues. Trimming shortened V by 0 bases and J by 2 bases, and 6 bases separated the two germline ends. Germline V gives CDR1 SGHDT, CDR2 YYEEEE. The CDR3 loop reads CASSLAAPGNTIYF. The CDR3 DNA follows: TGTGCCAGCAGCTTGGCGGCTCCTGGAAACACCATATATTTT.

In its sample, this clone was seen a few times. The chain recombines TRBV5-4 with TRBJ2-7, with D unresolved. The CDR3 covers 11 residues. V lost 1 base, J lost 5 bases, and 4 bases lay in between. Germline V gives CDR1 SGHNT, CDR2 YYREEE (reference sequence). In DNA form, the CDR3 reads TGTGCCAGCAGCTTGATGGACGAGCAGTACTTC. It yields the protein CASSLMDEQYF.

The V gene is TRBV7-9, the J gene TRBJ1-5; a weak D match, TRBD1 (5 bases). This CDR3 region has 14 residues. Germline V CDR1 and CDR2: SEHNR, FQNEAQ (reference sequence). Between the trimmed V and J ends, which lost 3 bases and 9 bases, there was a span of 15 bases. The CDR3 bases are TGTGCCAGCAGCTTGGGACCGGGACTGTCGCCCCAGCATTTT. Its protein is CASSLGPGLSPQHF.